Shown below are 24 T cell receptor beta chains from a single sample sequenced in a study of blood T cell repertoires in COVID-19. Method: immunoSEQ multiplex PCR; TCRdb's copy keeps in-frame clones and lacks some. The top ten hold around 3.4% of the sample, which has tens of thousands of clones, under 90% seen once. The source material was peripheral blood. The source of these receptors is a woman between 70 and 85 years old with acute or convalescent COVID-19.

V usage is TRBV7-9 and J usage is TRBJ1-4; D ambiguous. Germline lookup yields CDR1 SEHNR and CDR2 FQNEAQ (reference sequence). Trimming took 1 base from V and 0 from J, leaving 6 bases between them. The CDR3 runs 15 residues. CDR3 bases: TGTGCCAGCAGCTTAGTGGCGGCAACTAATGAAAAACTGTTTTTT. It codes for CASSLVAATNEKLFF. Based on the CDR3 plus reference TRBV7-9 and TRBJ1-4, the full variable domain is DTGVSQNPRHKITKRGQNVTFRCDPISEHNRLYWYRQTLGQGPEFLTYFQNEAQLEKSRLLSDRFSAERPKGSFSTLEIQRTEQGDSAMYLCASSLVAATNEKLFFGSGTQLSVL.

The chain carries TRBV19 and TRBJ2-3; 9 bases match TRBD2. Per germline, CDR1 LNHDA and CDR2 SQIVND (reference sequence). The CDR3 has 16 residues. With V trimmed by 7 bases and J by 2 bases, 10 bases remained unmatched. CDR3 DNA: TGTGCCAGTACCCTCGCTAGCGGGATTCCCACAGATACGCAGTATTTT. It encodes CASTLASGIPTDTQYF.

This clone occurred once. V gene TRBV15 combines with J gene TRBJ1-6; 7 bases line up with TRBD1. The germline V gene has CDR1 LNHNV and CDR2 YYDKDF (reference sequence). The CDR3 sequence is 15 residues long. Unmatched junction bases numbered 2, after V lost 0 bases and J lost 6 bases. The CDR3 nucleotides are TGTGCCACCAGCAGAGATCCAGGGGGTAATTCACCCCTCCACTTT. It is translated as CATSRDPGGNSPLHF.

The genes are TRBV25-1 and TRBJ2-6; 14 positions agree with TRBD2. CDR1 is MGHDK and CDR2 is SYGVNS in the germline V gene. Trimming removed 3 bases from V and 4 bases from J; junction bases left unmatched: 5. The CDR3 is 18 amino acids. The CDR3 loop reads CASSEGLAGATGANVLTF. Written as DNA, the CDR3 is TGTGCCAGCAGTGAGGGACTAGCGGGAGCGACCGGGGCCAACGTCCTGACTTTC.

This rearrangement joins TRBV2 to TRBJ1-1; 8 bases line up with TRBD1. V was clipped by 1 base and J by 10 bases; unmatched bases: 8. The CDR3 is 14 amino acids. Germline V gives CDR1 SNHLY, CDR2 FYNNEI. CDR3 residues: CASSEETGVVSAFF. CDR3 in DNA: TGTGCCAGCAGTGAAGAGACAGGGGTGGTTTCAGCTTTCTTT.

V is TRBV5-6 and J is TRBJ2-7, with 10 bases matching TRBD2. Germline lookup yields CDR1 SGHDT and CDR2 YYEEEE. The CDR3 runs 14 residues. The J segment lost 6 bases and the V segment lost 0 bases, leaving 3 bases of the junction unmatched. The CDR3 coding sequence is TGTGCCAGCAGCTTGGGACTAGCGGGTGCCGAGCAGTACTTC. Encoded protein: CASSLGLAGAEQYF.

The chain combines TRBV19 with TRBJ1-5; D not certain. V lost 3 bases and J lost 2, with 11 bases in between. Germline CDR1 reads LNHDA; CDR2 reads SQIVND (reference sequence). This CDR3 contains 15 residues. In nucleotides, the CDR3 is TGTGCCAGTAGTATCCGGGAGTTAGGCAATCAGCCCCAGCATTTT. This translates into CASSIRELGNQPQHF.

This chain links TRBV14 with TRBJ2-5; D is unresolved. V gave up 1 base and J gave up 5 bases, with 11 bases separating them. This CDR3 has 14 amino acids. Germline CDR1 and CDR2: SGHDN and FVKESK. As DNA, the CDR3 is TGTGCCAGCAGCCAAGGACTCTTGCGGGAGACCCAGTACTTC. Protein: CASSQGLLRETQYF.

V and J are TRBV20-1 and TRBJ2-5; D remains ambiguous. This CDR3 spans 14 amino acids. CDR1 and CDR2 (germline): DFQATT, SNEGSKA (reference sequence). Trimming took 3 bases from V and 3 from J, leaving 14 bases between them. The CDR3 loop reads CSASPPLLEETQYF. For the CDR3, the DNA is TGCAGTGCTAGTCCCCCCCTTTTAGAAGAGACCCAGTACTTC.

The rearrangement links TRBV6-2 or TRBV6-3 to TRBJ2-4; 8 nucleotides line up with TRBD2. This CDR3 spans 17 amino acids. The V gene end was trimmed by 5 bases and the J gene end by 6 bases; junction bases not matched to a gene: 15. Germline V gives CDR1 MNHEY, CDR2 SVGEGT. CDR3 DNA sequence: TGTGCCAGCAGTCGTCGTCTTGTGGACGGGAGGGGAAACATTCAGTACTTC. As protein: CASSRRLVDGRGNIQYF.

The rearrangement links TRBV3-1 (or the pseudogene TRBV3-2) to TRBJ2-4; TRBD2 matches at 9 bases. Germline trimming cut 4 bases from V and 1 base from J; bases unmatched to any gene: 5. The CDR3 has 16 residues. From germline, CDR1 is LGHDT and CDR2 YNNKEL (reference sequence). CDR3 protein: CASSLPGLAAKNIQYF. CDR3 nucleotide sequence: TGTGCCAGCAGCCTCCCCGGACTAGCGGCCAAAAACATTCAGTACTTC.

A word on this clone: The junction differs from germline at one of its ends, possibly a read error. J is TRBJ1-1 and V is TRBV5-4, with D possibly matching TRBD1 (5 bases). Germline V gives CDR1 SGHNT, CDR2 YYREEE (reference sequence). The CDR3 is made up of 13 amino acids. DNA of the CDR3: TGTGCCAGCAGCTTGGCAGGGAACCCTGAAGCTTTCTTT. Its protein is CASSLAGNPEAFF.

V usage is TRBV4-1 and J usage is TRBJ2-7; D ambiguous. The V end was cut by 0 bases, the J end by 3 bases, with 15 bases between. The CDR3 consists of 16 residues. Germline-derived CDR1 and CDR2 are MGHRA and YSYEKL. CDR3 protein: CASSQDFVTYFYEQYF. For the CDR3, the DNA is TGCGCCAGCAGCCAAGATTTCGTAACTTATTTCTACGAGCAGTACTTC.

The chain links TRBV28 to TRBJ2-1, with 8 bases lining up with TRBD2. The CDR3 totals 14 residues. V dropped 4 bases and J dropped 6; count of bases not matched to a gene: 5. CDR1 and CDR2 from the germline V gene are MDHEN and SYDVKM. CDR3 coding DNA: TGTGCCAGCAGTTGGCGGGAGGCTCCCAATGAGCAGTTCTTC. Translating gives CASSWREAPNEQFF. The variable domain in full, with the rest retrieved from reference TRBV28 and TRBJ2-1, is DVKVTQSSRYLVKRTGEKVFLECVQDMDHENMFWYRQDPGLGLRLIYFSYDVKMKEKGDIPEGYSVSREKKERFSLILESASTNQTSMYLCASSWREAPNEQFFGPGTRLTVL.

As DNA, the CDR3 is TGCAGCGTGCGGACAGGGAGAGATAATTCACCCCTCCACTTT. It translates to CSVRTGRDNSPLHF. This chain joins TRBV29-1 and TRBJ1-6, with 8 nucleotides matching TRBD1. The CDR3 consists of 14 residues. CDR1 SQVTM and CDR2 ANQGSEA come from the germline V gene. V lost 6 bases and J lost 5; bases outside the gene matches: 6.

The rearrangement joins TRBV15 to TRBJ2-1; no reliable D call. Germline values: CDR1 LNHNV, CDR2 YYDKDF (reference sequence). The CDR3 sequence is 13 residues long. V was clipped by 3 bases and J by 9 bases, with 12 bases between them. CDR3 DNA sequence: TGTGCCACCAGCAGGGGCAGAAGACCTGAGCAGTTCTTC. It specifies CATSRGRRPEQFF.

The chain is built from TRBV7-9 and TRBJ1-2, with D perhaps TRBD1 (6 bases). The ends were cut back, 5 bases at V and 0 bases at J, with 10 bases in the middle. This CDR3 is built from 14 residues. Looked up from germline, CDR1 is SEHNR and CDR2 is FQNEAQ (reference sequence). CDR3 loop: CASSLGTSNYGYTF. CDR3 nucleotides: TGTGCCAGCAGCCTCGGGACATCTAACTATGGCTACACCTTC.

This clone is a singleton in its sample. V and J are TRBV28 and TRBJ1-4; weak D call: TRBD1 (5 bases). The germline V gene has CDR1 MDHEN and CDR2 SYDVKM. The V end lost 3 bases, the J end lost 9 bases, and 11 bases lay between the germline ends. The CDR3 extends over 13 amino acids. CDR3 loop: CASSLMGPQKLFF. DNA for the CDR3: TGTGCCAGCAGTTTGATGGGGCCACAAAAACTGTTTTTT.

The rearrangement joins TRBV2 to TRBJ2-2, with 7 bases that match TRBD2. CDR1 is SNHLY and CDR2 is FYNNEI in the germline V gene. V gave up 7 bases and J gave up 6 bases; unmatched junction bases: 11. There are 15 residues in the CDR3. CDR3 DNA sequence: TGTGCCAGCAAGGAGCAAGCGGGGATCTCCGGGGAGCTGTTTTTT. Translating it yields CASKEQAGISGELFF.

The rearrangement links TRBV27 to TRBJ1-4, with TRBD1 identical over 11 bases. Germline V CDR1 and CDR2: MNHEY, SMNVEV (reference sequence). This CDR3 is 17 amino acids long. V shed 6 bases, J shed 14 bases, and the junction held 20 bases outside the gene matches. CDR3 amino acids: CASRSPGTGGTRSRLFF. DNA for the CDR3: TGTGCCAGCAGGAGTCCCGGGACAGGGGGAACACGGTCGAGGCTGTTTTTT.

The V call is TRBV7-9, the J call TRBJ2-1; 12 bases are a match to TRBD2. The CDR3 sequence is 17 residues long. V was clipped by 5 bases and J by 2 bases; unmatched bases: 7. Germline loops: CDR1 SEHNR, CDR2 FQNEAQ (reference sequence). In DNA form, the CDR3 reads TGTGCCAGCAGCGACCCCCGGACTAGCGGGACCTACAATGAGCAGTTCTTC. Amino acid sequence: CASSDPRTSGTYNEQFF.

The rearrangement joins TRBV5-6 to TRBJ2-5, with 8 positions matching TRBD2. From germline, CDR1 is SGHDT and CDR2 YYEEEE. This CDR3 contains 15 residues. V lost 4 bases, J lost 1 base, and 6 bases stayed unmatched. The CDR3 reads CASSRRLAGQETQYF. The CDR3 nucleotides are TGTGCCAGCAGCCGGCGGCTAGCGGGCCAAGAGACCCAGTACTTC. Complete variable domain (other parts from reference TRBV5-6 and TRBJ2-5): DAGVTQSPTHLIKTRGQQVTLRCSPKSGHDTVSWYQQALGQGPQFIFQYYEEEERQRGNFPDRFSGHQFPNYSSELNVNALLLGDSALYLCASSRRLAGQETQYFGPGTRLLVL.

This sequence joins TRBV18 and TRBJ2-1, with a weak D call TRBD1 (5 bases). From germline, CDR1 is KGHSH and CDR2 LQKENI. V was shortened by 3 bases and J by 2 bases, with 11 bases between the two germline ends. The CDR3 runs to 15 residues. The CDR3 nucleotides are TGTGCCAGCTCACCGGGCGCAGGGACCTACAATGAGCAGTTCTTC. Its protein product is CASSPGAGTYNEQFF.

The J gene is TRBJ1-6, the V gene TRBV2, with D possibly being TRBD1 (5 bases). V lost 8 bases and J 2 bases, leaving 13 bases between the germline ends. CDR1 and CDR2 from the germline V gene are SNHLY and FYNNEI. This CDR3 has 15 residues. The CDR3 nucleotides read TGTGCCAGCCGAGAGGCAGGGACCTATAATTCACCCCTCCACTTT. Translation: CASREAGTYNSPLHF.